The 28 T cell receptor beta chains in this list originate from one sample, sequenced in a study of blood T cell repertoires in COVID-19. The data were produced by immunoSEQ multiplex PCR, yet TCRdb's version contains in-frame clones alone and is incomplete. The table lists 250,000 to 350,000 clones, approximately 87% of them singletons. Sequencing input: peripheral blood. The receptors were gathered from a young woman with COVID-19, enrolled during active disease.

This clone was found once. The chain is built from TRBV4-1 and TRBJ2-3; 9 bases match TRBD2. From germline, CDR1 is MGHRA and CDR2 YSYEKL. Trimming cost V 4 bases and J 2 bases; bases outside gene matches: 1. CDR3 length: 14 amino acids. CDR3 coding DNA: TGCGCCAGCAGCCTAGCGGGAGACACAGATACGCAGTATTTT. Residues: CASSLAGDTDTQYF.

DNA for the CDR3: TGTGCCAGCAGTTTTGGTTGGGAACAGGGGGAACCTGGGGCCAACGTCCTGACTTTC. Its protein is CASSFGWEQGEPGANVLTF. This chain uses TRBV27 with TRBJ2-6; TRBD1 matches at 8 bases. The CDR3 is 19 residues long. Germline V gene lookup returns CDR1 MNHEY and CDR2 SMNVEV (reference sequence). V lost 3 bases to trimming and J lost 2 bases; unmatched junction nucleotides: 12.

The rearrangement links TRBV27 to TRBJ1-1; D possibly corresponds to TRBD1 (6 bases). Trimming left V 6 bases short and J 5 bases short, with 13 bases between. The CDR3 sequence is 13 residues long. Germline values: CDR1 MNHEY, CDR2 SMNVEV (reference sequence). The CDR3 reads CASSLNRDTEAFF. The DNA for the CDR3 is TGTGCCAGCAGCCTCAACAGGGATACTGAAGCTTTCTTT.

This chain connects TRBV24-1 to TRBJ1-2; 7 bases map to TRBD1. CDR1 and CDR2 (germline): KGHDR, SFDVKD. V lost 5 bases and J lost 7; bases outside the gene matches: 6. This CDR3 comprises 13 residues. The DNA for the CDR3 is TGTGCCACCAGTGGTCAGGGGGTCGGTGGCTACACCTTC. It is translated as CATSGQGVGGYTF.

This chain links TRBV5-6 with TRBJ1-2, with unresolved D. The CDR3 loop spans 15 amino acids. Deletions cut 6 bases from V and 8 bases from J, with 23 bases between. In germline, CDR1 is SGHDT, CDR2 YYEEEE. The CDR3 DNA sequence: TGTGCCAGCACCTTAGCGGCAGTGACAAGGAAAGGCTACACCTTC. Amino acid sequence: CASTLAAVTRKGYTF.

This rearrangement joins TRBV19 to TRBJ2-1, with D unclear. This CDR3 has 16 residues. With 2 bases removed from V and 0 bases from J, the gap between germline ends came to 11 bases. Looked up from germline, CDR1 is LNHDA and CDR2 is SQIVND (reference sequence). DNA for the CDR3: TGTGCCAGTAGTATATCATCTAGGAGCTCCTACAATGAGCAGTTCTTC. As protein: CASSISSRSSYNEQFF.

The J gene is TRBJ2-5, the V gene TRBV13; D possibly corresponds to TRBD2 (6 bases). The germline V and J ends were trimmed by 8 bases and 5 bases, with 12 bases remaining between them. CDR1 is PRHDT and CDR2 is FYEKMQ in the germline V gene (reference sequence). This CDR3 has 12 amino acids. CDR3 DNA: TGTGCCAGCGGAGGGAGAAGGGAGACCCAGTACTTC. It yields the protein CASGGRRETQYF.

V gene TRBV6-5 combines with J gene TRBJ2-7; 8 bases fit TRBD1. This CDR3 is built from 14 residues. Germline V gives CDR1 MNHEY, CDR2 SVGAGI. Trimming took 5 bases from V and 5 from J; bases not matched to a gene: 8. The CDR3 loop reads CASSQQGVTDEQYF. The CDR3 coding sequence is TGTGCCAGCAGTCAACAGGGGGTTACCGACGAGCAGTACTTC.

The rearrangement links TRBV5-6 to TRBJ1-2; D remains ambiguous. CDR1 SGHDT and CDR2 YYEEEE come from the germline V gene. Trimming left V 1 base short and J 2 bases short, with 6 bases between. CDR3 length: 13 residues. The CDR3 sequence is CASSLSQNYGYTF. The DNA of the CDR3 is TGTGCCAGCAGCTTGTCTCAGAACTATGGCTACACCTTC. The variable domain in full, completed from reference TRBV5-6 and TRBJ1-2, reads DAGVTQSPTHLIKTRGQQVTLRCSPKSGHDTVSWYQQALGQGPQFIFQYYEEEERQRGNFPDRFSGHQFPNYSSELNVNALLLGDSALYLCASSLSQNYGYTFGSGTRLTVV.

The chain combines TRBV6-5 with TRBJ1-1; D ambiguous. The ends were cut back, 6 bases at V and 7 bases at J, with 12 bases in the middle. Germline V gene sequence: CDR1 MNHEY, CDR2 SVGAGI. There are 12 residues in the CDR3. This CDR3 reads CASRIQLYEAFF. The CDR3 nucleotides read TGTGCCAGCAGAATACAGCTTTATGAAGCTTTCTTT.

In DNA form, the CDR3 reads TGTGCCAGCACCCCGGAAGGGAGGCACCAATACAATGAGCAGTTCTTC. Its translation is CASTPEGRHQYNEQFF. This chain joins TRBV5-6 and TRBJ2-1; D perhaps matches TRBD2 (6 bases). There are 16 residues in the CDR3. V was cut by 6 bases and J by 4 bases, with 20 bases left in between. Germline-derived CDR1 and CDR2 are SGHDT and YYEEEE.

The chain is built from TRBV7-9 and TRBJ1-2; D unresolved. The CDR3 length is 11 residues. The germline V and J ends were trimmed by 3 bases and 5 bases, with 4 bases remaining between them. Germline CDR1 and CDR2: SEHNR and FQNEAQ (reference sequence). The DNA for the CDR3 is TGTGCCAGCAGCTTTTCTTATGGCTACACCTTC. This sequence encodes CASSFSYGYTF.

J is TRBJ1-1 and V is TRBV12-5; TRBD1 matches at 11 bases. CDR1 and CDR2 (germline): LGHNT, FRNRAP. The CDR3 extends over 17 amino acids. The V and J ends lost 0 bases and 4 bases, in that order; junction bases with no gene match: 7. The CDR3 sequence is CASGLVIGQGASTEAFF. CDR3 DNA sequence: TGTGCTAGTGGTTTGGTAATAGGACAGGGGGCCAGCACTGAAGCTTTCTTT.

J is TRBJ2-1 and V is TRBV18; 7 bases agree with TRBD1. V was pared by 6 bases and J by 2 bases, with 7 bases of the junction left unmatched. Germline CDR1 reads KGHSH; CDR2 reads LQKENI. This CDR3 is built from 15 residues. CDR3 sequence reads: CASSPGQEPYNEQFF. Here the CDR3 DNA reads TGTGCCAGCTCCCCAGGACAGGAACCCTACAATGAGCAGTTCTTC.

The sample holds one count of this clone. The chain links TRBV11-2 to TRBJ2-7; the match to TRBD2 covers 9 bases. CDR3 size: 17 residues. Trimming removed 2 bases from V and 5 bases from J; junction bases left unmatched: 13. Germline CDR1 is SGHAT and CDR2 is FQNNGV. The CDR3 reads CASSLNFGAGGPHEQYF. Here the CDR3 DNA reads TGTGCCAGCAGCTTAAACTTTGGGGCGGGAGGGCCGCACGAGCAGTACTTC.

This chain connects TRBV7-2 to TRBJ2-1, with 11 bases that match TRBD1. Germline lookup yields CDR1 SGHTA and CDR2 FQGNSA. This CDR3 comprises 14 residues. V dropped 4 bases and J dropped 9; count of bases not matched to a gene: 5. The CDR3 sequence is CASSSRTGGIEQFF. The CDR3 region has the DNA TGTGCCAGCAGCTCGCGGACAGGGGGCATTGAGCAGTTCTTC.

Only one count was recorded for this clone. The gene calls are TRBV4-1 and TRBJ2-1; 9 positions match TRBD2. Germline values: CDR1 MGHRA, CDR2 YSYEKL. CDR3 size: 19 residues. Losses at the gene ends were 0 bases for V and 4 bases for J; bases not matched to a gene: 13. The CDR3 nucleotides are TGCGCCAGCAGCCAAGATCGTGCGCGGGGGGGATTGAGGTACAATGAGCAGTTCTTC. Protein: CASSQDRARGGLRYNEQFF.

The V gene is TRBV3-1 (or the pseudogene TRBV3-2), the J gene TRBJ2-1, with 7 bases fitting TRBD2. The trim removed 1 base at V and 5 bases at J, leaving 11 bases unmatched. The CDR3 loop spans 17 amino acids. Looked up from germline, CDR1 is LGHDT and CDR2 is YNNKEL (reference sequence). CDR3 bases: TGTGCCAGCAGCCAAGTTCTCGGGGGGAGGGGCCACAATGAGCAGTTCTTC. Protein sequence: CASSQVLGGRGHNEQFF.

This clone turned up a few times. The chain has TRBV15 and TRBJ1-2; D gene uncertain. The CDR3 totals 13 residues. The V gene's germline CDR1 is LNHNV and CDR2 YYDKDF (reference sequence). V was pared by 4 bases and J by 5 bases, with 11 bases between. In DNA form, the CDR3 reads TGTGCCACCAGCATGGACGGAGGTTATGGCTACACCTTC. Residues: CATSMDGGYGYTF.

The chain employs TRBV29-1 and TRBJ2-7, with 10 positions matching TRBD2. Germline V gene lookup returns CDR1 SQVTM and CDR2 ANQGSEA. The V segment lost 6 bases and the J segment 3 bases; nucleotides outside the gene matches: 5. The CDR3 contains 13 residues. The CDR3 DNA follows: TGCAGCGTCCGACTAGCGGGCCGCTACGAGCAGTACTTC. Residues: CSVRLAGRYEQYF.

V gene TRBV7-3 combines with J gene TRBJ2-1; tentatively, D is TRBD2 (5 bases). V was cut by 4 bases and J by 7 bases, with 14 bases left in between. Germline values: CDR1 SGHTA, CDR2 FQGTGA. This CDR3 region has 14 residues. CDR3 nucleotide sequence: TGTGCCAGCAGCTCCCTCCCTAGCTGGAATGAGCAGTTCTTC. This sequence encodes CASSSLPSWNEQFF.

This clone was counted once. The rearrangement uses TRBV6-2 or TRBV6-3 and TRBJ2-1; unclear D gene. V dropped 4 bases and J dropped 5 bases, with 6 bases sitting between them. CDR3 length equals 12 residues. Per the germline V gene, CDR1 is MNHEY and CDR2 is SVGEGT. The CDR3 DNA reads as TGTGCCAGCAGTTTTACGGACAATGAGCAGTTCTTC. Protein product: CASSFTDNEQFF.

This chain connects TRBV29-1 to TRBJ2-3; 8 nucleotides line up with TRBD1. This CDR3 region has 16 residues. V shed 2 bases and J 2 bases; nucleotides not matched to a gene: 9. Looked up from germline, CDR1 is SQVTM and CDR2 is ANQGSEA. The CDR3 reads CSVERGTGGYTDTQYF. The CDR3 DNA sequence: TGCAGCGTTGAAAGGGGAACAGGGGGTTACACAGATACGCAGTATTTT.

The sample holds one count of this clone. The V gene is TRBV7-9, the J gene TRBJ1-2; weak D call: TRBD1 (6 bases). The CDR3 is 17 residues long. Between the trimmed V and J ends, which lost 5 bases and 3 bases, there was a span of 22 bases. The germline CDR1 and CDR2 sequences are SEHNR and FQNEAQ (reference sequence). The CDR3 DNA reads TGTGCCAGCAGCCCTCCCCGGCAGGGGCCCTCGCACTATGGCTACACCTTC. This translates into CASSPPRQGPSHYGYTF. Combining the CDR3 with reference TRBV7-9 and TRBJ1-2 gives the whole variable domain DTGVSQNPRHKITKRGQNVTFRCDPISEHNRLYWYRQTLGQGPEFLTYFQNEAQLEKSRLLSDRFSAERPKGSFSTLEIQRTEQGDSAMYLCASSPPRQGPSHYGYTFGSGTRLTVV.

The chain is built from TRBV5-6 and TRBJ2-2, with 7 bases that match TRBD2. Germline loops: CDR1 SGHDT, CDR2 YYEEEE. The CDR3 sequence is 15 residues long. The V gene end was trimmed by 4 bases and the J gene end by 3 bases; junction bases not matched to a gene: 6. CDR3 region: CASSLGGSDTGELFF. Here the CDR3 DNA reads TGTGCCAGCAGCCTCGGGGGGAGTGACACCGGGGAGCTGTTTTTT.

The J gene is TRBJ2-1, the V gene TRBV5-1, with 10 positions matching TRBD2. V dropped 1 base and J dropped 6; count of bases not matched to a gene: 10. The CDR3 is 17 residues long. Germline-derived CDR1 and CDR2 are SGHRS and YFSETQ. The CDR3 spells CASSLLVAGGFSNEQFF. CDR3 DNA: TGCGCCAGCAGCTTGCTTGTAGCGGGAGGTTTTAGCAATGAGCAGTTCTTC.

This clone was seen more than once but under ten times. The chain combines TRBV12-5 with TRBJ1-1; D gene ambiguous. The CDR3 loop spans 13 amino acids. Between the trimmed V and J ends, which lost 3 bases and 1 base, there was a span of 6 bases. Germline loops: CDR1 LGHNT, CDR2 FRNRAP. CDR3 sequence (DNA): TGTGCTAGTGGTTTTTATCGGAACACTGAAGCTTTCTTT. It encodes CASGFYRNTEAFF.

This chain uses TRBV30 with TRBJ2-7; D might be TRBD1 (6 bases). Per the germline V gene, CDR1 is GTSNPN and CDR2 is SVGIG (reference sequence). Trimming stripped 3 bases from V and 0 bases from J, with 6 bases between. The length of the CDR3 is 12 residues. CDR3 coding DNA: TGTGCCTGGAGGGACAGCTCCTACGAGCAGTACTTC. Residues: CAWRDSSYEQYF. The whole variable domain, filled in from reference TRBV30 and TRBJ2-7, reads SQTIHQWPATLVQPVGSPLSLECTVEGTSNPNLYWYRQAAGRGLQLLFYSVGIGQISSEVPQNLSASRPQDRQFILSSKKLLLSDSGFYLCAWRDSSYEQYFGPGTRLTVT.